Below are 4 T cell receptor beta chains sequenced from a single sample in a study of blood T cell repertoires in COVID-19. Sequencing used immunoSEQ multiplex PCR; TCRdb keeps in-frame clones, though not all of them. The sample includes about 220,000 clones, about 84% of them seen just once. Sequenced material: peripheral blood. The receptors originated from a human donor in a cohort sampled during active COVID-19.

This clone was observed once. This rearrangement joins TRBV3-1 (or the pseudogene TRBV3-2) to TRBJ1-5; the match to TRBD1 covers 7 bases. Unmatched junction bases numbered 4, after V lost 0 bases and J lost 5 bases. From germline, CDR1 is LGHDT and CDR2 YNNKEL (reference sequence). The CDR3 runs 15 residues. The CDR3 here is CASSQDFTGDQPQHF. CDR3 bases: TGTGCCAGCAGCCAAGATTTTACAGGGGATCAGCCCCAGCATTTT.

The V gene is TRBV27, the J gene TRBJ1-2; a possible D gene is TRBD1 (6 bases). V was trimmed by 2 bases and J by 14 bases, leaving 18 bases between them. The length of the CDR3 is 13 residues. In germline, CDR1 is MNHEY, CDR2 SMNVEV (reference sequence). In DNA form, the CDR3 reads TGTGCCAGCAGTTTAGGGACCGGGACACCGAAGACCTTC. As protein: CASSLGTGTPKTF.

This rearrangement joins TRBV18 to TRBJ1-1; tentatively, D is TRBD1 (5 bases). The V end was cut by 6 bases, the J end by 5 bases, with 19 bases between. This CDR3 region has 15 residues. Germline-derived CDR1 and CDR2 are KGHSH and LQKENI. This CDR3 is CASSPTLGGVTEAFF. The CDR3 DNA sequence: TGTGCCAGCTCTCCCACTCTGGGAGGGGTAACTGAAGCTTTCTTT.

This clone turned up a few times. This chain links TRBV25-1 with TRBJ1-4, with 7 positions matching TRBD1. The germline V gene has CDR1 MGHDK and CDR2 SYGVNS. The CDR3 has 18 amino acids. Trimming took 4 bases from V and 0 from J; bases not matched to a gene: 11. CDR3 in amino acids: CASSGEADRFATNEKLFF. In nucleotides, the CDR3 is TGTGCCAGCAGTGGGGAAGCGGACAGGTTTGCAACTAATGAAAAACTGTTTTTT.